The subject of this entry is one T cell receptor beta chain. This entry belongs to a study of blood T cell repertoires in COVID-19. Across the study: Sites across the United States, Italy and Spain contributed samples from acute and convalescent COVID-19. PBMCs, B-cell-depleted T cells, or T cells were the source of the cDNA or gDNA that made up the material.

The V gene lost 5 bases and the J gene lost 6 bases, with 16 bases spanning the gap. This CDR3 has 14 residues. Per germline, CDR1 SGHVS and CDR2 FQNEAQ. Under the authors' procedure: From reference gene primer amplification, estimates of nucleated cell counts were derived. Assay: immunoSEQ multiplex PCR; the TCRdb copy retains only in-frame clones and omits some. V and J calls and clone size come straight from that table; D and trimming were deduced from the DNA. The repertoire holds 170,000 or so clones, with more than 85% as singletons. Sequencing used peripheral blood. This clonotype was sampled from a man aged 40-49 years with active or convalescent COVID-19. The gene calls are TRBV7-8 and TRBJ1-2; D is perhaps TRBD1 (6 bases). The CDR3 loop reads CASSMRQAFDGYTF. The CDR3 nucleotides are TGTGCCAGCAGCATGAGACAGGCCTTTGATGGCTACACCTTC.